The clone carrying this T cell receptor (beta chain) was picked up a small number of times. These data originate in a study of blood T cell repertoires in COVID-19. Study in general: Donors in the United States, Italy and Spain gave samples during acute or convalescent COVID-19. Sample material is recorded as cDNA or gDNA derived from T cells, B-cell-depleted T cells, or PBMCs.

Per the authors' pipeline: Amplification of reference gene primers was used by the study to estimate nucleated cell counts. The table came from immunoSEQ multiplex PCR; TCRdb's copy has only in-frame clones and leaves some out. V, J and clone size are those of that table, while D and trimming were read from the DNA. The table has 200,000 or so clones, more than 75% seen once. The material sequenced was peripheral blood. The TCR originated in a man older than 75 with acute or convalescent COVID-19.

Written as DNA, the CDR3 is TGTGCCAGCAGTTACTCGTCCGGGACAGGGGTTAATCAGCCCCAGCATTTT. Its translation is CASSYSSGTGVNQPQHF. The genes are TRBV6-2 or TRBV6-3 and TRBJ1-5, with TRBD1 identical over 10 bases. Germline lookup yields CDR1 MNHEY and CDR2 SVGEGT. The CDR3 runs 17 residues. The V and J ends lost 0 bases and 4 bases, in that order; junction bases with no gene match: 6.